This paragraph covers one T cell receptor beta chain sequence. The data derive from a study of blood T cell repertoires in COVID-19. Background on the study: From the United States, Italy and Spain came samples of acute and convalescent COVID-19. Sources were T cells, B-cell-depleted T cells, or PBMCs; the material itself was cDNA or gDNA.

V was shortened by 2 bases and J by 5 bases, with 16 bases between the two germline ends. Germline lookup yields CDR1 GTSNPN and CDR2 SVGIG (reference sequence). This CDR3 comprises 14 residues. Authors' analysis steps: Estimated nucleated cell counts came from reference gene primer amplification. Sequencing was performed with immunoSEQ multiplex PCR; in TCRdb, only in-frame clones are kept and a portion is missing. V and J calls and clone size are copied from that table; D and trimming were computed from the DNA. The sample comprises 200,000 or so clones, less than 90% of which are singletons, and 2.1% rests with the top ten.

Sequencing was performed on peripheral blood. The J gene is TRBJ2-7, the V gene TRBV30, with D maybe TRBD1 (7 bases). The sequence came from a man in his 70s with active or convalescent COVID-19. CDR3 residues: CAWSLETGRNEQYF. CDR3 nucleotides: TGTGCCTGGAGTCTCGAGACAGGGAGGAACGAGCAGTACTTC.